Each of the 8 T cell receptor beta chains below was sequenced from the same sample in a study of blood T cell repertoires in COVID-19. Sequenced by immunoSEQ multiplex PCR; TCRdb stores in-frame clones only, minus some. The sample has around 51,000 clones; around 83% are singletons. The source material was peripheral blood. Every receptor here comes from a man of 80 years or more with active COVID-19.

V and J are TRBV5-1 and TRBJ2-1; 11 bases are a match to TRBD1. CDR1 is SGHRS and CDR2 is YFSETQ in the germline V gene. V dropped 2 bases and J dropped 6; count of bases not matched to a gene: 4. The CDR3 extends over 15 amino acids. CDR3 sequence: CASSFMGTGGNEQFF. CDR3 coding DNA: TGCGCCAGCAGCTTCATGGGGACAGGGGGCAATGAGCAGTTCTTC.

The CDR3: CASSPKLTDTQYF. Written as DNA, the CDR3 is TGTGCCAGCTCACCAAAACTCACAGATACGCAGTATTTT. The chain recombines TRBV18 with TRBJ2-3, with D unresolved. V gave up 2 bases and J gave up 2 bases, with 5 bases separating them. The CDR3 is 13 amino acids. CDR1 and CDR2 (germline): KGHSH, LQKENI.

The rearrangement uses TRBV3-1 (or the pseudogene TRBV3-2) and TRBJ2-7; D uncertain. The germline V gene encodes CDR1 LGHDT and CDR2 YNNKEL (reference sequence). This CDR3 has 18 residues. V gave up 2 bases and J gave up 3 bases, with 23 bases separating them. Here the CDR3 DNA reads TGTGCCAGCAGCCAAAGTTTAATATCGACCCGGCGAGGCTACGAGCAGTACTTC. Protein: CASSQSLISTRRGYEQYF.

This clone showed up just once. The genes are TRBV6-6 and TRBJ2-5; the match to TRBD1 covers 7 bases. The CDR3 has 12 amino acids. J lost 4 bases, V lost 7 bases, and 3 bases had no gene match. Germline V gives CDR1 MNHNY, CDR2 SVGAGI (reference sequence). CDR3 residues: CASMAGGETQYF. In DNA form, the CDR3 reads TGTGCCAGCATGGCAGGGGGAGAGACCCAGTACTTC.

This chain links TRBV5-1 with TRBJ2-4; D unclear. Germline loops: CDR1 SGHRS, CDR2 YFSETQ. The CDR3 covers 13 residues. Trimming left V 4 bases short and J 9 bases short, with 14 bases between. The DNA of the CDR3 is TGCGCCAGCAGCCCCAACCCGGGTGGCATTCAGTACTTC. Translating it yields CASSPNPGGIQYF.

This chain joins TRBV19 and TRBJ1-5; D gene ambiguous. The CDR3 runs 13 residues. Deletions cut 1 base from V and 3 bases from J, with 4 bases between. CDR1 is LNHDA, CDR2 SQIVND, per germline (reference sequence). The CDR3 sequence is CASSIAHNQPQHF. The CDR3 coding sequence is TGTGCCAGTAGTATAGCCCACAATCAGCCCCAGCATTTT. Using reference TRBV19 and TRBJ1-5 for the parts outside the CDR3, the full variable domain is DGGITQSPKYLFRKEGQNVTLSCEQNLNHDAMYWYRQDPGQGLRLIYYSQIVNDFQKGDIAEGYSVSREKKESFPLTVTSAQKNPTAFYLCASSIAHNQPQHFGDGTRLSIL.

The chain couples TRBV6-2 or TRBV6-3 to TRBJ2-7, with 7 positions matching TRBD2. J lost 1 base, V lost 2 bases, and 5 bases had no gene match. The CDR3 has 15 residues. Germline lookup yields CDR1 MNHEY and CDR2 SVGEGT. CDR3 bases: TGTGCCAGCAGTTACCAGCGGGGCAAATCCTACGAGCAGTACTTC. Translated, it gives CASSYQRGKSYEQYF.

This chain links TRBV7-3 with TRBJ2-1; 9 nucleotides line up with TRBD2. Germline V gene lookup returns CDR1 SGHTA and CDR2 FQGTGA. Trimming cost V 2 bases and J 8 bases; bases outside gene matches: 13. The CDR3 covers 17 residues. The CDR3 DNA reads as TGTGCCAGCAGCTTATTTCCAGCGGGAGGCCCTAGGTATGAGCAGTTCTTC. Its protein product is CASSLFPAGGPRYEQFF.